The rows below give T cell receptor beta chains drawn from one sample of a study of CD8+CD57+ T cells in acquired aplastic anemia. A single record per CDR3 protein comes from TCRdb applying MiXCR to the reads. The profile shows some 200,000 distinct CDR3 sequences, under 55% of them singletons. Sequences were obtained from sorted CD4+, CD8+, or CD8+CD57+ T cells (not recorded which) from PBMCs. All receptors come from a human donor with aplastic anemia. Each CDR3 is given with its conserved first and last residue. The D gene is left open where the match is weak. Some rows mark clone size as missing; the rest say once, few, many or name a class of expanded clone.

D gene: TRBD1; J gene: TRBJ1-1; clone size: .; V gene: TRBV7-3; CDR3 DNA: TGTGCCAGCAGCTTAAGAGGGACAGGGCTTTTCACTGAAGCTTTCTTT; CDR3 protein: CASSLRGTGLFTEAFF
D gene: .; J gene: TRBJ1-1; clone size: many; V gene: TRBV20-1; CDR3 DNA: TGCAGTGCTACCGCCCCCCGGAGGGGAGGTACTGAAGCTTTCTTT; CDR3 protein: CSATAPRRGGTEAFF
D gene: .; J gene: TRBJ2-3; clone size: .; V gene: TRBV5-1; CDR3 DNA: TGCGCCAGCCACAAAGGACAAGACACAGATACGCAGTATTTT; CDR3 protein: CASHKGQDTDTQYF
D gene: TRBD2; J gene: TRBJ2-7; clone size: .; V gene: TRBV11-2; CDR3 DNA: TGTGCCAGCGGCCCTGGGCTAGCGGGACCCTACGAGCAGTACTTC; CDR3 protein: CASGPGLAGPYEQYF
D gene: .; J gene: TRBJ2-7; clone size: .; V gene: TRBV7-9; CDR3 DNA: TGTGCCAGCAGAGGGGAAGAGGACAAGCAGTACTTC; CDR3 protein: CASRGEEDKQYF
D gene: TRBD1; J gene: TRBJ1-1; clone size: many; V gene: TRBV12-3/TRBV12-4; CDR3 DNA: TGTGCCAGCAGTTCCCGGACAGGAGAGAACACTGAAGCTTTCTTT; CDR3 protein: CASSSRTGENTEAFF
D gene: .; J gene: TRBJ1-1; clone size: once; V gene: TRBV3-1; CDR3 DNA: TGTGCCAGCAGCCAAGAGAAGCAGGGCGGTACTGAAGCTTTCTTT; CDR3 protein: CASSQEKQGGTEAFF
D gene: .; J gene: TRBJ1-3; clone size: many; V gene: TRBV3-1; CDR3 DNA: TGTGCCAGCAGCAGAGGAAACTCTGGAAACACCATATATTTT; CDR3 protein: CASSRGNSGNTIYF
D gene: .; J gene: TRBJ1-5; clone size: many; V gene: TRBV9; CDR3 DNA: TGTGCCAGCAGCGTAGGAGGGGATAGCAATCAGCCCCAGCATTTT; CDR3 protein: CASSVGGDSNQPQHF
D gene: .; J gene: TRBJ2-7; clone size: .; V gene: TRBV7-8; CDR3 DNA: TGTGCCAGTAGCTTACAGGGTCCAGGGGTCAACGAGCAGTACTTC; CDR3 protein: CASSLQGPGVNEQYF
D gene: .; J gene: TRBJ2-1; clone size: .; V gene: TRBV19; CDR3 DNA: TGTGCCAGTAGTATGGAGGGAGGGACACCGAACTACAATGAGCAGTTCTTC; CDR3 protein: CASSMEGGTPNYNEQFF
D gene: .; J gene: TRBJ1-2; clone size: many; V gene: TRBV19; CDR3 DNA: TGTGCCAGTAGTATAGGCTGGGGGGTCTATGGCTACACCTTC; CDR3 protein: CASSIGWGVYGYTF
D gene: .; J gene: TRBJ1-2; clone size: .; V gene: TRBV11-2; CDR3 DNA: TGTGCCAGCAGCTCGGACATTTATGGCTACACCTTC; CDR3 protein: CASSSDIYGYTF
D gene: TRBD2; J gene: TRBJ2-6; clone size: .; V gene: TRBV6-1; CDR3 DNA: TGTGCCAGCAGTCCAAGCGGGGGGGCCAACGTTCTGACTTTC; CDR3 protein: CASSPSGGANVLTF
D gene: .; J gene: TRBJ2-7; clone size: .; V gene: TRBV20-1; CDR3 DNA: TGCAGTGCCCGCCTAAGGGAGGCCTGCTACGAGCAGTACTTC; CDR3 protein: CSARLREACYEQYF
D gene: .; J gene: TRBJ1-5; clone size: .; V gene: TRBV19; CDR3 DNA: TGTGCCAGTAGTATAGCTCGGCAGCCCCAGCATTTT; CDR3 protein: CASSIARQPQHF
D gene: TRBD1; J gene: TRBJ2-2; clone size: few; V gene: TRBV29-1; CDR3 DNA: TGCAGCGTTGTCCTACAGGGGGCCGGGGAGCTGTTTTTT; CDR3 protein: CSVVLQGAGELFF
D gene: TRBD1; J gene: TRBJ2-1; clone size: many; V gene: TRBV10-3; CDR3 DNA: TGTGCCATCAGTGAAGGGGGACAGGGCAACAATGAGCAGTTCTTC; CDR3 protein: CAISEGGQGNNEQFF
D gene: TRBD2; J gene: TRBJ2-1; clone size: .; V gene: TRBV10-2; CDR3 DNA: TGCGCCAGCACCAAAGGGCTAGCGGGAGAGCAGTTCTTC; CDR3 protein: CASTKGLAGEQFF
D gene: .; J gene: TRBJ1-1; clone size: many; V gene: TRBV19; CDR3 DNA: TGTGCCAGTAGTATAGGGGGCAACCTGAACACTGAAGCTTTCTTT; CDR3 protein: CASSIGGNLNTEAFF
D gene: .; J gene: TRBJ2-7; clone size: many; V gene: TRBV12-3/TRBV12-4; CDR3 DNA: TGTGCCAGCAGTCTCACAGGGTACGAGCAGTACTTC; CDR3 protein: CASSLTGYEQYF
D gene: TRBD2; J gene: TRBJ2-1; clone size: many; V gene: TRBV9; CDR3 DNA: TGTGCCAGCAGCCCAAGACTAGCGGGGACAGCACTAGACAATGAGCAGTTCTTC; CDR3 protein: CASSPRLAGTALDNEQFF
D gene: TRBD1; J gene: TRBJ2-7; clone size: many; V gene: TRBV12-3/TRBV12-4; CDR3 DNA: TGTGCCAGCAGCCTCCGGGACAGGGTCTACGAGCAGTACTTC; CDR3 protein: CASSLRDRVYEQYF
D gene: TRBD1; J gene: TRBJ1-1; clone size: .; V gene: TRBV2; CDR3 DNA: TGTGCCACCCCCGGGACAGGGGACACGAAGAACACTGAAGCTTTCTTT; CDR3 protein: CATPGTGDTKNTEAFF
D gene: .; J gene: TRBJ1-1; clone size: .; V gene: TRBV19; CDR3 DNA: TGTGCCAGTAGTATTACAGGGTTTGCTGAAGCTTTCTTT; CDR3 protein: CASSITGFAEAFF
D gene: .; J gene: TRBJ1-1; clone size: many; V gene: TRBV20-1; CDR3 DNA: TGCAGTGCTAGTAGGTCGAGCACTGAAGCTTTCTTT; CDR3 protein: CSASRSSTEAFF
D gene: .; J gene: TRBJ1-1; clone size: many; V gene: TRBV4-1; CDR3 DNA: TGCGCCAGCAGCCAAGTTGGGAACACTGAAGCTTTCTTT; CDR3 protein: CASSQVGNTEAFF
D gene: TRBD2; J gene: TRBJ2-1; clone size: .; V gene: TRBV12-3/TRBV12-4; CDR3 DNA: TGTGCCAGCAGTCAAACTAGCGGGATAATTAATGAGCAGTTCTTC; CDR3 protein: CASSQTSGIINEQFF
D gene: .; J gene: TRBJ2-3; clone size: .; V gene: TRBV7-6; CDR3 DNA: TGTGCCAGCAGCTTAGGACGCCAGGGCTCTAGCACAGATACGCAGTATTTT; CDR3 protein: CASSLGRQGSSTDTQYF
D gene: TRBD1; J gene: TRBJ2-7; clone size: .; V gene: TRBV28; CDR3 DNA: TGTGCCTGCAGTTTGGGACAGGGGTCGGGATACTTC; CDR3 protein: CACSLGQGSGYF
D gene: .; J gene: TRBJ2-5; clone size: .; V gene: TRBV30; CDR3 DNA: TGTGCCGAGGGTCTTCTGGGAAAGACCCAGTACTTC; CDR3 protein: CAEGLLGKTQYF
D gene: .; J gene: TRBJ2-2; clone size: .; V gene: TRBV10-1; CDR3 DNA: TGCGCCAGCACGACGAACACCGGGGAGCTGTTTTTT; CDR3 protein: CASTTNTGELFF
D gene: TRBD1; J gene: TRBJ2-4; clone size: many; V gene: TRBV5-1; CDR3 DNA: TGCGCCAGCAGCTTGGCCGGCACAGGGGGCGCCGGATTGGGTAACATTCAGTACTTC; CDR3 protein: CASSLAGTGGAGLGNIQYF
D gene: .; J gene: TRBJ1-2; clone size: many; V gene: TRBV19; CDR3 DNA: TGTGCCAGTAGTCGCCCCCGGCAGGGAAGAGGCTACACCTTC; CDR3 protein: CASSRPRQGRGYTF
D gene: .; J gene: TRBJ1-1; clone size: .; V gene: TRBV6-2/TRBV6-3; CDR3 DNA: TGTGCCAGCGGTAGGGAGTTCACTGAAGCTTTCTTT; CDR3 protein: CASGREFTEAFF
D gene: TRBD1; J gene: TRBJ2-1; clone size: .; V gene: TRBV20-1; CDR3 DNA: TGCAGTGCTCTCCCCGGACAGGCGAATAATGATGAGCAGTTCTTC; CDR3 protein: CSALPGQANNDEQFF
D gene: .; J gene: TRBJ2-3; clone size: many; V gene: TRBV3-1; CDR3 DNA: TGTGCCAGCAGCCAAGGGGGCTCGAACGCAGATACGCAGTATTTT; CDR3 protein: CASSQGGSNADTQYF
D gene: .; J gene: TRBJ1-5; clone size: many; V gene: TRBV2; CDR3 DNA: TGTGCCAGCAGTGAAGCTTCCGGGGCATCGAGGATCCAGCCCCAGCATTTT; CDR3 protein: CASSEASGASRIQPQHF
D gene: .; J gene: TRBJ1-1; clone size: .; V gene: TRBV9; CDR3 DNA: TGCGCCAGCAGCCCCACGGAGAACACTGAAGCTTTCTTT; CDR3 protein: CASSPTENTEAFF
D gene: TRBD1; J gene: TRBJ1-2; clone size: .; V gene: TRBV12-3/TRBV12-4; CDR3 DNA: TGTGCCAGCACCTCGGACAGGGCCATTAGGGCCTATGGCTACACCTTC; CDR3 protein: CASTSDRAIRAYGYTF
D gene: TRBD1; J gene: TRBJ2-7; clone size: .; V gene: TRBV25-1; CDR3 DNA: TGTGCCAGCATAACGGTCAAAGACAGGGGCTCCTACGAGCAGTACTTC; CDR3 protein: CASITVKDRGSYEQYF
D gene: .; J gene: TRBJ1-2; clone size: .; V gene: TRBV7-8; CDR3 DNA: TGTGCCAGCAGCTTGGGGGGTGATGCCCTCGGCTACACCTTC; CDR3 protein: CASSLGGDALGYTF
D gene: TRBD1; J gene: TRBJ1-2; clone size: .; V gene: TRBV5-5; CDR3 DNA: TGTGCCAGCGGCTTAGGAGGAGGACAGGGGTTCTATGGCTACACCTTC; CDR3 protein: CASGLGGGQGFYGYTF
D gene: TRBD2; J gene: TRBJ2-5; clone size: .; V gene: TRBV19; CDR3 DNA: TGTGCCAGTAGTACAGGGACTAGCGGGGAAATCGGGACCCAGTACTTC; CDR3 protein: CASSTGTSGEIGTQYF
D gene: TRBD2; J gene: TRBJ2-3; clone size: .; V gene: TRBV29-1; CDR3 DNA: TGCAGCGTGGAACGGGGGGATCCAGATACGCAGTATTTT; CDR3 protein: CSVERGDPDTQYF
D gene: TRBD1; J gene: TRBJ1-2; clone size: .; V gene: TRBV18; CDR3 DNA: TGTGCCAGCTCACCGGACAGGGGGCAGGGCTACACCTTC; CDR3 protein: CASSPDRGQGYTF
D gene: .; J gene: TRBJ2-2; clone size: many; V gene: TRBV25-1; CDR3 DNA: TGTGCCAGCAGTGAACAGGGCGGCACCGGGGAGCTGTTTTTT; CDR3 protein: CASSEQGGTGELFF
D gene: TRBD1; J gene: TRBJ1-5; clone size: .; V gene: TRBV6-1; CDR3 DNA: TGTGGCAGCAGTGCCGGAACAGGGGTAAGTTCTCAGCCCCAGCATTTT; CDR3 protein: CGSSAGTGVSSQPQHF
D gene: .; J gene: TRBJ1-2; clone size: .; V gene: TRBV7-9; CDR3 DNA: TGTGCCAGCAGCCGGGGGACGTTCTATGGCTACACCTTC; CDR3 protein: CASSRGTFYGYTF
D gene: TRBD1; J gene: TRBJ2-3; clone size: many; V gene: TRBV7-3; CDR3 DNA: TGTGCCAGCAGCTTACAGGGGGTCAGCACAGATACGCAGTATTTT; CDR3 protein: CASSLQGVSTDTQYF
D gene: .; J gene: TRBJ1-2; clone size: .; V gene: TRBV7-7; CDR3 DNA: TGTGCTAGCAGCTTAGGAGTCAGGACCAGGTGCAACTATGGCTACACCTTC; CDR3 protein: CASSLGVRTRCNYGYTF
D gene: .; J gene: TRBJ1-6; clone size: many; V gene: TRBV6-6; CDR3 DNA: TGTGCCAGCAGTACAGGTAGGGGTGAGAATTCACCCCTCCACTTT; CDR3 protein: CASSTGRGENSPLHF
D gene: TRBD1; J gene: TRBJ1-5; clone size: few; V gene: TRBV6-1; CDR3 DNA: TGTGCCAGCAGTTCGGACCTGACAGGGGCCGGGCATCAGCCCCAGCATTTT; CDR3 protein: CASSSDLTGAGHQPQHF
D gene: .; J gene: TRBJ1-6; clone size: .; V gene: TRBV28; CDR3 DNA: TGTGCCAGCAGTCGTCCTAAATTTGACGGACGGGATAGCTCACCCCTCCACTTT; CDR3 protein: CASSRPKFDGRDSSPLHF
D gene: TRBD1; J gene: TRBJ1-4; clone size: many; V gene: TRBV20-1; CDR3 DNA: TGCAGTGCTAGAGATATCGAGACAGGGCAAGGTGAAAAACTGTTTTTT; CDR3 protein: CSARDIETGQGEKLFF